This T cell receptor beta chain is from a study of OX40 agonist ivuxolimab in advanced cancers. Trimming cost V 3 bases and J 7 bases; bases outside gene matches: 5. The germline gives CDR1 LGHNA, CDR2 YSLEER. The CDR3 totals 14 residues. TCRdb's table, derived via immunoSEQ multiplex PCR, lists solely in-frame clones and lacks some. Among roughly 48,000 clones listed, 84% were seen once. This chain uses TRBV4-3 with TRBJ1-5, with TRBD1 identical over 8 bases. This sample comprised CD4+ or CD8+ T cells sorted from blood, obtained in a trial of the OX40 agonist ivuxolimab. The TCR comes from an adult with an advanced solid tumor such as melanoma, head and neck, liver or kidney cancer. CDR3 in DNA: TGCGCCAGCAGCCACGACCCAGGGGGCCAGCCCCAGCATTTT. Translating it yields CASSHDPGGQPQHF.